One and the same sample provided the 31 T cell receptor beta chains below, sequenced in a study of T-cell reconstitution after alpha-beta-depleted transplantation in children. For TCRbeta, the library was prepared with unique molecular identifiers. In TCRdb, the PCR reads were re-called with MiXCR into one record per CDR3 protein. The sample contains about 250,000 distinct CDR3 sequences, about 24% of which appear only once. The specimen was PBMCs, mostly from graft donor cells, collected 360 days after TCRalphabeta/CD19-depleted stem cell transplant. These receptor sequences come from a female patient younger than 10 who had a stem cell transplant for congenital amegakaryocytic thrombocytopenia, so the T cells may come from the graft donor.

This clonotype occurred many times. The CDR3 region is CASSQDRKWGSGNTIYF. CDR3 nucleotides: TGCGCCAGCAGCCAAGATCGGAAGTGGGGCTCTGGAAACACCATATATTTT. This chain joins TRBV4-3 and TRBJ1-3; D call uncertain. V was shortened by 0 bases and J by 0 bases, with 12 bases between the two germline ends. The CDR3 consists of 17 residues. CDR1 is LGHNA and CDR2 is YSLEER in the germline V gene.

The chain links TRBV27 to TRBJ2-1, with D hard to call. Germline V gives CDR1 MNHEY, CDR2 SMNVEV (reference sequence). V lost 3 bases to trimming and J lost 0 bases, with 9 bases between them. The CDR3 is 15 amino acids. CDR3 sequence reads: CASSFKHASYNEQFF. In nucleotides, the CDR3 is TGTGCCAGCAGTTTTAAACACGCCTCCTACAATGAGCAGTTCTTC.

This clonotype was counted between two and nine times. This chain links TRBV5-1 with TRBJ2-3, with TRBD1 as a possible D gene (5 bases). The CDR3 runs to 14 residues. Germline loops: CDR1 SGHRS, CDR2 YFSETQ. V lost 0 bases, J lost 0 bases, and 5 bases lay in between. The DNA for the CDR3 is TGCGCCAGCAGCTTGGACAGGAGCACAGATACGCAGTATTTT. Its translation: CASSLDRSTDTQYF.

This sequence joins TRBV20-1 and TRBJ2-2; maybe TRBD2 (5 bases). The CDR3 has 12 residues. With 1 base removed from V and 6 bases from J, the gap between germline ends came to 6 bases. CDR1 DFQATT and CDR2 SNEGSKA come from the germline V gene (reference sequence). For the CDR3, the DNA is TGCAGTGCTAGAGGGGGAGCCGGGGAGCTGTTTTTT. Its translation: CSARGGAGELFF.

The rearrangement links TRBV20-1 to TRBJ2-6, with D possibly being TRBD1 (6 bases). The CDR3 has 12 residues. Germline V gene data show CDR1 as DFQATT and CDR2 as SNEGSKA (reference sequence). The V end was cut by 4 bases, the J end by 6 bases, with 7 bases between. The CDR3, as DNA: TGCAGTGCTACAGGGGCGGCCAACGTCCTGACTTTC. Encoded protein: CSATGAANVLTF.

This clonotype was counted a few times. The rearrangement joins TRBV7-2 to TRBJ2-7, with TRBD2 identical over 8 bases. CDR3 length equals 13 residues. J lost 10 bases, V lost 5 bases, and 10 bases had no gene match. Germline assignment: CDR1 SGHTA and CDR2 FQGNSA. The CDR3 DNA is TGTGCCAGCAGCCGGGCGGAGGCGGGAGGTCAGTACTTC. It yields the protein CASSRAEAGGQYF.

CDR3: CASSPGTGHGNTIYF. The CDR3 DNA reads TGTGCCAGCAGCCCGGGGACAGGGCATGGAAACACCATATATTTT. The rearrangement links TRBV9 to TRBJ1-3, with 9 bases aligning to TRBD1. CDR3 length: 15 residues. The germline gives CDR1 SGDLS, CDR2 YYNGEE. V shed 4 bases and J 3 bases; nucleotides not matched to a gene: 5.

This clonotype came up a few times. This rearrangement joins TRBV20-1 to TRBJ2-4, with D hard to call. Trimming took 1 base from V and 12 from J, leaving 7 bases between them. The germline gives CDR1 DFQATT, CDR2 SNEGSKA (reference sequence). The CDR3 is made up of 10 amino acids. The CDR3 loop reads CSARGQDQYF. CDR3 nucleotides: TGCAGTGCTAGAGGGCAGGATCAGTACTTC.

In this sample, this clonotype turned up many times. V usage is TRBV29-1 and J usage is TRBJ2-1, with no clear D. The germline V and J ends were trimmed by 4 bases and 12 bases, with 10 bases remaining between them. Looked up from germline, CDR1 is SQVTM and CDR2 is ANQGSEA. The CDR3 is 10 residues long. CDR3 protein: CSVAVVGQFF. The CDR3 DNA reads TGCAGCGTTGCGGTAGTCGGGCAGTTCTTC.

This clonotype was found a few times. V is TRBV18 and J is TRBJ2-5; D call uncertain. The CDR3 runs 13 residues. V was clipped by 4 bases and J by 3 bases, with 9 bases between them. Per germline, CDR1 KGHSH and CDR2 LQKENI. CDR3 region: CASSRAYKETQYF. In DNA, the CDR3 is TGTGCCAGCTCACGGGCCTATAAAGAGACCCAGTACTTC.

CDR3 protein: CASSQGLGRADTQYF. The CDR3, as DNA: TGTGCCAGCAGCCAGGGGCTGGGGAGAGCAGATACGCAGTATTTT. The chain uses TRBV5-5 and TRBJ2-3; maybe TRBD1 (6 bases). Trimming removed 4 bases from V and 4 bases from J, with 16 bases in between. Germline values: CDR1 SGHKS, CDR2 YYEKEE (reference sequence). The CDR3 is made up of 15 amino acids. The entire variable domain, with the rest obtained from reference TRBV5-5 and TRBJ2-3, is as follows: DAGVTQSPTHLIKTRGQQVTLRCSPISGHKSVSWYQQVLGQGPQFIFQYYEKEERGRGNFPDRFSARQFPNYSSELNVNALLLGDSALYLCASSQGLGRADTQYFGPGTRLTVL.

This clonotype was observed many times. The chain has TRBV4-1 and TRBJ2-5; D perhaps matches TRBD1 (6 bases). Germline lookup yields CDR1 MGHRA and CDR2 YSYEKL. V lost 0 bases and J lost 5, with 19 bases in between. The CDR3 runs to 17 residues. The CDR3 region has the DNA TGCGCCAGCAGCCAAGAGGGACCGCTGAGAGACAGGGAGACCCAGTACTTC. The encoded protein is CASSQEGPLRDRETQYF.

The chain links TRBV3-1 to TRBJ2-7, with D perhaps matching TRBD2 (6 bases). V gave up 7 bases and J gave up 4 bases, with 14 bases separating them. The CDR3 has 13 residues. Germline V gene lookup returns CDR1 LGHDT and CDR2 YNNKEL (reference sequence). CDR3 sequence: CASTATGGYEQYF. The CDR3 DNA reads TGTGCCAGCACCGCAACTGGGGGGTACGAGCAGTACTTC.

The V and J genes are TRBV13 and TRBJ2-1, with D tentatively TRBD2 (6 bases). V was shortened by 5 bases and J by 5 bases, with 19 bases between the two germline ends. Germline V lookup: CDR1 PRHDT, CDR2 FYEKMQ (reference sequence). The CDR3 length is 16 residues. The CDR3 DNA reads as TGTGCCAGCAGCCCATTGACTAGATCTACGGACAATGAGCAGTTCTTC. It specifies CASSPLTRSTDNEQFF. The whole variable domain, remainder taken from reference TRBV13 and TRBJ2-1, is AAGVIQSPRHLIKEKRETATLKCYPIPRHDTVYWYQQGPGQDPQFLISFYEKMQSDKGSIPDRFSAQQFSDYHSELNMSSLELGDSALYFCASSPLTRSTDNEQFFGPGTRLTVL.

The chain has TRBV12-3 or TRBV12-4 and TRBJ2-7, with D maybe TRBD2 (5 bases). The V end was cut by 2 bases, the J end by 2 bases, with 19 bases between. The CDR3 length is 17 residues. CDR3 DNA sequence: TGTGCCAGCAGTTTACGGCCCGCGGGCGTTTTAGCCTACGAGCAGTACTTC. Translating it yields CASSLRPAGVLAYEQYF.

Written as DNA, the CDR3 is TGCGCCAGCAACACAAAGAGCGGGGGGTATACGCAGTATTTT. Its translation is CASNTKSGGYTQYF. The gene calls are TRBV4-1 and TRBJ2-3; 9 bases agree with TRBD2. The CDR3 contains 14 residues. The junction had 9 bases not matched to a gene; V was cut back by 7 bases and J by 7 bases. The germline V gene has CDR1 MGHRA and CDR2 YSYEKL.

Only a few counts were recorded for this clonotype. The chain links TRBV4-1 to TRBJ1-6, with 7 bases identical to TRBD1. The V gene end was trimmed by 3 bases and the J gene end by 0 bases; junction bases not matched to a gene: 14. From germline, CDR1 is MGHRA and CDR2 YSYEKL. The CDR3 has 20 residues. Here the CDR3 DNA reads TGCGCCAGCAGCCAGACCCCTGACAGGGCGATAAGCTCCTATAATTCACCCCTCCACTTT. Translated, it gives CASSQTPDRAISSYNSPLHF.

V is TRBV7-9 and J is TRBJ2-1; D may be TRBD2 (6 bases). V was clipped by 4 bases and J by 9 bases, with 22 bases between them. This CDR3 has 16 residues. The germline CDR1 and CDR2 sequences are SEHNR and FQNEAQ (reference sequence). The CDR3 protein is CASSSTARWGGGEQFF. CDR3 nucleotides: TGTGCCAGCAGCTCAACCGCAAGGTGGGGAGGTGGTGAGCAGTTCTTC. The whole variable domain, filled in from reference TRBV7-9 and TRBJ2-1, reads DTGVSQNPRHKITKRGQNVTFRCDPISEHNRLYWYRQTLGQGPEFLTYFQNEAQLEKSRLLSDRFSAERPKGSFSTLEIQRTEQGDSAMYLCASSSTARWGGGEQFFGPGTRLTVL.

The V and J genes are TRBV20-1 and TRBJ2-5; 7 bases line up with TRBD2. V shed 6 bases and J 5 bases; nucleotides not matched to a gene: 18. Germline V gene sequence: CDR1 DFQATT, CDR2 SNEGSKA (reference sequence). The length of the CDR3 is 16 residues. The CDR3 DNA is TGCAGTGCCGGCCTCCGGGAGGCCCTGCGGGGGGAGACCCAGTACTTC. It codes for CSAGLREALRGETQYF.

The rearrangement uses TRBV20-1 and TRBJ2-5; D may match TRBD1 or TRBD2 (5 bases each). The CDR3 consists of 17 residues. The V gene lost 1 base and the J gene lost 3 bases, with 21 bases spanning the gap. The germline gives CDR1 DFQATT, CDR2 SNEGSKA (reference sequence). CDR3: CSARGILRDGAEETQYF. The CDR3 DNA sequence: TGCAGTGCTAGAGGCATACTCCGGGACGGTGCCGAAGAGACCCAGTACTTC.

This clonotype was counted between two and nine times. CDR3 DNA: TGTGCCAGCAGTGCTAGCGGGGGACCGTACAATGAGCAGTTCTTC. Amino acids: CASSASGGPYNEQFF. The rearrangement links TRBV2 to TRBJ2-1; 10 bases match TRBD2. The germline gives CDR1 SNHLY, CDR2 FYNNEI. Germline trimming cut 4 bases from V and 4 bases from J; bases unmatched to any gene: 4. The CDR3 runs 15 residues. Variable domain in full (rest from reference TRBV2 and TRBJ2-1): EPEVTQTPSHQVTQMGQEVILRCVPISNHLYFYWYRQILGQKVEFLVSFYNNEISEKSEIFDDQFSVERPDGSNFTLKIRSTKLEDSAMYFCASSASGGPYNEQFFGPGTRLTVL.

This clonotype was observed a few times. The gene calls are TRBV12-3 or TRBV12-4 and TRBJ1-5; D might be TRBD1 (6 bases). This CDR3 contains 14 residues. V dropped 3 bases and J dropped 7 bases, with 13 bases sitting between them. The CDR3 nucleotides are TGTGCCAGCAGTTTCGGACAGACTGGGCAGCCCCAGCATTTT. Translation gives CASSFGQTGQPQHF.

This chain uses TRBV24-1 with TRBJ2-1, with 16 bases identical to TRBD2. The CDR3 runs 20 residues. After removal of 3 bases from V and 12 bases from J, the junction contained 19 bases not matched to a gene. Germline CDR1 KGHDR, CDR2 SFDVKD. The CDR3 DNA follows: TGTGCCACCAGTGATACATCCGGGACTAGCGGGGGGGCCCCCCCTATGGGGCAGTTCTTC. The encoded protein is CATSDTSGTSGGAPPMGQFF.

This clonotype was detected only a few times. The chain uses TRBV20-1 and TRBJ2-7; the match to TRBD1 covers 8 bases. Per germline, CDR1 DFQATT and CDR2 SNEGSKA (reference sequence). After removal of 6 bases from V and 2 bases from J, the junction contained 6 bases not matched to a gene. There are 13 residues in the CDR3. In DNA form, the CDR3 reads TGCAGTGCCCGACAGGGGCCGACCTACGAGCAGTACTTC. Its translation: CSARQGPTYEQYF.

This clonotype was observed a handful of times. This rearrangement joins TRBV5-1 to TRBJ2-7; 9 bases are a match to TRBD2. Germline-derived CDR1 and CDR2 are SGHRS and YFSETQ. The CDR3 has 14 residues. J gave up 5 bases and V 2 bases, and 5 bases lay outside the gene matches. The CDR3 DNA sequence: TGCGCCAGCAGCTTTAGCGGGGGAAGTCACGAGCAGTACTTC. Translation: CASSFSGGSHEQYF.

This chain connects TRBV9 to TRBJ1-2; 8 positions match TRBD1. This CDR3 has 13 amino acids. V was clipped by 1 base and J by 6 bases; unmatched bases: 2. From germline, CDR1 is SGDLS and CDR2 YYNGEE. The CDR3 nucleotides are TGTGCCAGCAGCGTAATACAGGGGGATGGCTACACCTTC. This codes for CASSVIQGDGYTF.

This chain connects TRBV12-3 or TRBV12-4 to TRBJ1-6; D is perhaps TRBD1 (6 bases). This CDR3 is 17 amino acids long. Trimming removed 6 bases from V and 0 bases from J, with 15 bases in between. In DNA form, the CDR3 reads TGTGCCAGCAGACCCAAGGGGGGGAGCTCCTATAATTCACCCCTCCACTTT. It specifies CASRPKGGSSYNSPLHF.

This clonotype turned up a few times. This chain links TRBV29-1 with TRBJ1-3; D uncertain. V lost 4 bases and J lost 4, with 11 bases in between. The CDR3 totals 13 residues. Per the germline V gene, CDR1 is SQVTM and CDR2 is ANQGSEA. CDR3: CSVGESGGNTIYF. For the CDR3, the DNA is TGCAGCGTTGGGGAGTCAGGCGGAAACACCATATATTTT.

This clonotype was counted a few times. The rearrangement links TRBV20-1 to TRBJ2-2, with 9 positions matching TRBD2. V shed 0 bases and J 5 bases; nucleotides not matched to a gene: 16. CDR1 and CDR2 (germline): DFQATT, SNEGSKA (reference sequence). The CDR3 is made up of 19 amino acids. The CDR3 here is CSAREVSVRRGGSTGELFF. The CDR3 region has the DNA TGCAGTGCTAGAGAAGTTTCGGTTCGGCGGGGGGGGTCAACCGGGGAGCTGTTTTTT.

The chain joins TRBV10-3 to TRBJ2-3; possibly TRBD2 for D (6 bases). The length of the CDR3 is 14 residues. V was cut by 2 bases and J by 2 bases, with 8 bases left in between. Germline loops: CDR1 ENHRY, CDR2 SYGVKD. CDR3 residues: CAISEGLLTDTQYF. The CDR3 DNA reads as TGTGCCATCAGTGAGGGACTACTCACAGATACGCAGTATTTT.

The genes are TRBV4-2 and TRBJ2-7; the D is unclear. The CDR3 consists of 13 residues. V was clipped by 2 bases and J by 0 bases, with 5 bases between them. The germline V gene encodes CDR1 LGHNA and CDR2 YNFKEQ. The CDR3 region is CASSQPSSYEQYF. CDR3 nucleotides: TGTGCCAGCAGCCAACCGAGCTCCTACGAGCAGTACTTC.